The 20 T cell receptor beta chains listed next were all sequenced from one sample in a study of T cells expressing NK-cell markers. TCRdb reprocessed the 5' RACE reads, keeping one entry per CDR3 protein, no DNA. The table for this sample gives about half a million distinct CDR3 sequences. Sequencing was done on a sample of blood T cells: a sorted CD56 or NKG2C T cell subset, CD4+ or CD8+ T cells, or bulk PBMC T cells (not recorded which). The receptors stem from a woman between 45 and 65 years old in good health.

V and J are TRBV11-2 and TRBJ2-1. The CDR3 is 17 amino acids. CDR1 is SGHAT, CDR2 FQNNGV, per germline. CDR3 sequence: CASSLAGRQGSYNEQFF.

This chain uses TRBV5-1 with TRBJ2-7; with no DNA, the TCRdb D assignment of TRBD2 cannot be verified. The CDR3 consists of 14 residues. Germline loops: CDR1 SGHRS, CDR2 YFSETQ. This CDR3 is CASSRGLAEAEQYF.

The chain recombines TRBV6-2 or TRBV6-3 with TRBJ1-5. CDR1 is MNHEY and CDR2 is SVGEGT in the germline V gene. This CDR3 region has 15 residues. The CDR3 loop reads CASREDVFSPDTQHF.

The chain joins TRBV14 to TRBJ2-5; TCRdb calls TRBD2, which cannot be checked without DNA. The CDR3 sequence is 17 residues long. Germline V gene sequence: CDR1 SGHDN, CDR2 FVKESK. The CDR3 region is CASSPLWGSTGEETQYF.

This chain connects TRBV6-5 to TRBJ1-2; lacking DNA, the TRBD1 call made by TCRdb goes unchecked. The germline CDR1 and CDR2 sequences are MNHEY and SVGAGI. This CDR3 region has 13 residues. This chain's CDR3 is CASSYGGVGGYTF.

The gene calls are TRBV19 and TRBJ2-5; the TRBD1 assignment by TCRdb is unverifiable without DNA. Germline V CDR1 and CDR2: LNHDA, SQIVND (reference sequence). The CDR3 is 15 amino acids. CDR3: CASSPITGGLETQYF.

This sequence joins TRBV6-2 or TRBV6-3 and TRBJ2-1; TCRdb lists TRBD2, though no DNA is available to test this call. The CDR3 totals 17 residues. Germline V gene sequence: CDR1 MNHEY, CDR2 SVGEGT. The CDR3 sequence: CASSYSPPSGIYNEQFF.

This chain connects TRBV7-2 to TRBJ1-6; TCRdb reports TRBD1, a call that lacks DNA to check it against. Germline V CDR1 and CDR2: SGHTA, FQGNSA. The CDR3 length is 14 residues. CDR3 sequence reads: CASSLTPGVSPLHF.

The chain has TRBV5-1 and TRBJ1-1. CDR3 size: 15 residues. The germline V gene has CDR1 SGHRS and CDR2 YFSETQ. CDR3: CASSLVMGPDTEAFF.

The rearrangement joins TRBV5-1 to TRBJ2-5. Germline V gene sequence: CDR1 SGHRS, CDR2 YFSETQ. The CDR3 is 15 residues long. CDR3 amino acids: CASSLGRGSQETQYF.

The chain uses TRBV28 and TRBJ1-1; TCRdb's assignment of TRBD1 cannot be checked, as there is no DNA. The CDR3 is 14 residues long. From germline, CDR1 is MDHEN and CDR2 SYDVKM. The CDR3 reads CASTSGGSNTEAFF.

V usage is TRBV11-2 and J usage is TRBJ2-1; TCRdb's assignment of TRBD2 cannot be checked, as there is no DNA. CDR3 length: 16 residues. Germline V lookup: CDR1 SGHAT, CDR2 FQNNGV. This CDR3 reads CASSFFLAGGGGEQFF.

V usage is TRBV5-5 and J usage is TRBJ2-1. The CDR3 totals 14 residues. Per germline, CDR1 SGHKS and CDR2 YYEKEE (reference sequence). CDR3: CASSLRESFTEQFF. The variable domain in full, completed from reference TRBV5-5 and TRBJ2-1, reads DAGVTQSPTHLIKTRGQQVTLRCSPISGHKSVSWYQQVLGQGPQFIFQYYEKEERGRGNFPDRFSARQFPNYSSELNVNALLLGDSALYLCASSLRESFTEQFFGPGTRLTVL.

The chain employs TRBV28 and TRBJ2-5; the D call from TCRdb, TRBD2, cannot be confirmed without DNA. The CDR3 runs to 19 residues. The germline CDR1 and CDR2 sequences are MDHEN and SYDVKM. CDR3 loop: CASSFGGLAGGRGRETQYF.

V gene TRBV5-1 combines with J gene TRBJ2-5; TCRdb outputs TRBD1, but without DNA this stays unchecked. This CDR3 contains 16 residues. Germline V CDR1 and CDR2: SGHRS, YFSETQ. The CDR3 region is CASSLAAGTGMETQYF. The variable domain in full, with the rest retrieved from reference TRBV5-1 and TRBJ2-5, is KAGVTQTPRYLIKTRGQQVTLSCSPISGHRSVSWYQQTPGQGLQFLFEYFSETQRNKGNFPGRFSGRQFSNSRSEMNVSTLELGDSALYLCASSLAAGTGMETQYFGPGTRLLVL.

The chain couples TRBV12-3 or TRBV12-4 to TRBJ1-1; TCRdb's D call of TRBD1 is untestable without DNA. The length of the CDR3 is 13 residues. CDR3: CASSSTGWEKAFF.

The CDR3: CAISDMGPRQFF. The chain uses TRBV10-3 and TRBJ2-1; absent DNA, TCRdb's TRBD2 call cannot be checked. There are 12 residues in the CDR3. Germline CDR1 is ENHRY and CDR2 is SYGVKD.

CDR3 region: CASSLRDKYAYGYTF. This chain joins TRBV5-1 and TRBJ1-2; TCRdb designates TRBD1, a call that cannot be tested without DNA. The CDR3 extends over 15 amino acids. Germline loops: CDR1 SGHRS, CDR2 YFSETQ.

V and J are TRBV7-8 and TRBJ2-3. The length of the CDR3 is 13 residues. Germline CDR1 reads SGHVS; CDR2 reads FQNEAQ. The CDR3 is CASSLEWRDTQYF. Drawing the rest from reference TRBV7-8 and TRBJ2-3, the complete variable domain is GAGVSQSPRYKVAKRGQDVALRCDPISGHVSLFWYQQALGQGPEFLTYFQNEAQLDKSGLPSDRFFAERPEGSVSTLKIQRTQQEDSAVYLCASSLEWRDTQYFGPGTRLTVL.

The rearrangement links TRBV20-1 to TRBJ2-3; lacking DNA, the TRBD1 call made by TCRdb goes unchecked. Germline CDR1 is DFQATT and CDR2 is SNEGSKA (reference sequence). CDR3 length: 16 amino acids. The CDR3 is CSAIQIDRDLTDTQYF.